These 23 T cell receptor beta chains came from one sample sequenced in a study of T cell responses to AZD1222 COVID-19 vaccine. TCRdb's table, derived via immunoSEQ multiplex PCR, lists solely in-frame clones and lacks some. Here the sample spans approximately 120,000 clones, about 85% being singletons. Specimen: peripheral blood, collected on day 0 of AZD1222 vaccination. Receptor source: an adult in good health.

The chain combines TRBV6-2 or TRBV6-3 with TRBJ1-1; D possibly corresponds to TRBD1 (5 bases). CDR3 length equals 15 residues. The germline V and J ends were trimmed by 3 bases and 5 bases, with 16 bases remaining between them. Looked up from germline, CDR1 is MNHEY and CDR2 is SVGEGT. This CDR3 is CASSYAVRGGTEAFF. DNA for the CDR3: TGTGCCAGCAGTTATGCGGTACGTGGGGGGACTGAAGCTTTCTTT.

This clone was seen once. CDR3 residues: CASSAQSRGSEKLFF. The CDR3 bases are TGTGCCAGCAGTGCCCAGTCCAGGGGCAGTGAAAAACTGTTTTTT. This chain links TRBV25-1 with TRBJ1-4; D may be TRBD1 (6 bases). V was pared by 4 bases and J by 7 bases, with 16 bases between. CDR1 MGHDK and CDR2 SYGVNS come from the germline V gene. CDR3 length: 15 residues.

This chain connects TRBV27 to TRBJ1-5; perhaps TRBD1 as D (5 bases). Trimming left V 3 bases short and J 4 bases short, with 10 bases between. CDR3 length: 14 amino acids. Per the germline V gene, CDR1 is MNHEY and CDR2 is SMNVEV (reference sequence). The CDR3 spells CASSFDSRNQPQHF. The CDR3 DNA follows: TGTGCCAGCAGTTTCGACAGCCGTAATCAGCCCCAGCATTTT.

The genes are TRBV30 and TRBJ1-1; TRBD1 agrees at 10 bases. Per germline, CDR1 GTSNPN and CDR2 SVGIG (reference sequence). CDR3 length: 15 residues. Losses at the gene ends were 6 bases for V and 5 bases for J; bases not matched to a gene: 12. Here the CDR3 reads CACFGTGALWTEAFF. The CDR3 coding sequence is TGTGCCTGTTTTGGGACAGGGGCTCTGTGGACTGAAGCTTTCTTT. The variable domain in full, completed from reference TRBV30 and TRBJ1-1, reads SQTIHQWPATLVQPVGSPLSLECTVEGTSNPNLYWYRQAAGRGLQLLFYSVGIGQISSEVPQNLSASRPQDRQFILSSKKLLLSDSGFYLCACFGTGALWTEAFFGQGTRLTVV.

The chain recombines TRBV13 with TRBJ2-3, with 10 bases lining up with TRBD2. CDR1 and CDR2 from the germline V gene are PRHDT and FYEKMQ (reference sequence). The J segment lost 0 bases and the V segment lost 2 bases, leaving 2 bases of the junction unmatched. CDR3 size: 16 residues. The CDR3 spells CASSLTAGGSTDTQYF. CDR3 in DNA: TGTGCCAGCAGCTTAACAGCGGGAGGGAGCACAGATACGCAGTATTTT.

The V call is TRBV28, the J call TRBJ2-7; the D gene is possibly TRBD2 (5 bases). Germline CDR1 and CDR2: MDHEN and SYDVKM. The CDR3 has 15 residues. The V end lost 5 bases, the J end lost 6 bases, and 20 bases lay between the germline ends. The DNA of the CDR3 is TGTGCCAGCAGTATCCCCGGGCCCCTCGAGGGCGAGCAGTACTTC. Translation gives CASSIPGPLEGEQYF.

This sequence joins TRBV19 and TRBJ2-7; TRBD2 matches 9 bases. The V and J ends lost 7 bases and 2 bases, in that order; junction bases with no gene match: 15. The germline V gene encodes CDR1 LNHDA and CDR2 SQIVND (reference sequence). CDR3 size: 17 residues. The CDR3, as DNA: TGTGCCAGTAATTGGGGTAGCGGGGGAAAAAAGGCCTACGAGCAGTACTTC. Translating it yields CASNWGSGGKKAYEQYF.

The chain carries TRBV9 and TRBJ2-3, with D tentatively TRBD2 (5 bases). V was trimmed by 0 bases and J by 1 base, leaving 12 bases between them. Germline assignment: CDR1 SGDLS and CDR2 YYNGEE. The CDR3 sequence is 16 residues long. The CDR3 loop is CASSVVSGGGTDTQYF. In DNA, the CDR3 is TGTGCCAGCAGCGTAGTATCCGGAGGCGGCACAGATACGCAGTATTTT.

The chain is built from TRBV20-1 and TRBJ2-7; D not certain. CDR3 size: 14 residues. Germline V gene lookup returns CDR1 DFQATT and CDR2 SNEGSKA (reference sequence). Trimming left V 3 bases short and J 6 bases short, with 18 bases between. CDR3: CSASPSPLIGEQYF. DNA of the CDR3: TGCAGTGCTAGTCCCAGCCCCCTGATCGGCGAGCAGTACTTC.

The genes are TRBV27 and TRBJ2-7, with 9 bases matching TRBD1. CDR3 size: 16 residues. The germline gives CDR1 MNHEY, CDR2 SMNVEV (reference sequence). The V gene end was trimmed by 5 bases and the J gene end by 3 bases; junction bases not matched to a gene: 11. CDR3 amino acids: CASSTGQGPNYYEQYF. The CDR3 DNA follows: TGTGCCAGCAGTACGGGACAGGGCCCAAACTACTACGAGCAGTACTTC.

The chain links TRBV7-9 to TRBJ1-3; possibly TRBD1 for D (6 bases). This CDR3 is 18 amino acids long. V shed 10 bases and J shed 0 bases, with 25 bases lying between them. Germline assignment: CDR1 SEHNR and CDR2 FQNEAQ (reference sequence). This chain's CDR3 is CAIPAPQGAGLSGNTIYF. In DNA, the CDR3 is TGTGCCATCCCAGCGCCACAGGGAGCGGGACTCTCTGGAAACACCATATATTTT.

J is TRBJ2-2 and V is TRBV28; perhaps TRBD1 as D (7 bases). This CDR3 region has 15 residues. Germline values: CDR1 MDHEN, CDR2 SYDVKM. The ends were cut back, 8 bases at V and 0 bases at J, with 13 bases in the middle. The CDR3 nucleotides read TGTGCCAGCGGAGGGGGCCGTACGAACACCGGGGAGCTGTTTTTT. It specifies CASGGGRTNTGELFF.

The V gene is TRBV5-1, the J gene TRBJ2-1; D perhaps matches TRBD2 (6 bases). In germline, CDR1 is SGHRS, CDR2 YFSETQ. The CDR3 sequence is 15 residues long. Between the trimmed V and J ends, which lost 0 bases and 9 bases, there was a span of 16 bases. The chain's CDR3 is CASSLGRERAGEQFF. CDR3 DNA sequence: TGCGCCAGCAGCTTGGGTAGGGAAAGAGCGGGTGAGCAGTTCTTC.

The CDR3 sequence: CASIEEGGTGTYEQYF. The CDR3, as DNA: TGTGCCAGCATCGAAGAGGGCGGGACAGGAACCTACGAGCAGTACTTC. The V and J genes are TRBV6-4 and TRBJ2-7, with TRBD1 matching over 8 bases. The CDR3 runs 16 residues. With 7 bases clipped from V and 2 bases from J, the junction kept 13 bases outside the gene matches. Per the germline V gene, CDR1 is MRHNA and CDR2 is SNTAGT.

V is TRBV6-5 and J is TRBJ2-3; D perhaps matches TRBD1 (6 bases). The CDR3 has 15 amino acids. V was cut by 0 bases and J by 2 bases, with 9 bases left in between. Germline V gene sequence: CDR1 MNHEY, CDR2 SVGAGI. The CDR3 nucleotides are TGTGCCAGCAGTTACTCGGGACAATACACAGATACGCAGTATTTT. Protein: CASSYSGQYTDTQYF.

The chain has TRBV7-2 and TRBJ2-5; no reliable D call. V was cut by 5 bases and J by 1 base, with 11 bases left in between. Germline V gives CDR1 SGHTA, CDR2 FQGNSA. This CDR3 is 14 amino acids long. The CDR3 DNA is TGTGCCAGCAGCCGTACGGCGGCCCAAGAGACCCAGTACTTC. It is translated as CASSRTAAQETQYF.

The table lists this clone with a count of one. The chain is built from TRBV11-2 and TRBJ2-5, with 10 bases fitting TRBD1. The CDR3 length is 14 residues. Germline V gene lookup returns CDR1 SGHAT and CDR2 FQNNGV. The V and J ends lost 6 bases and 5 bases, in that order; junction bases with no gene match: 6. The CDR3 DNA sequence: TGTGCCAGCAGGCAGACAGGGGGCTTGGAGACCCAGTACTTC. Amino acids: CASRQTGGLETQYF. The full variable domain, its missing parts supplied by reference TRBV11-2 and TRBJ2-5, is EAGVAQSPRYKIIEKRQSVAFWCNPISGHATLYWYQQILGQGPKLLIQFQNNGVVDDSQLPKDRFSAERLKGVDSTLKIQPAKLEDSAVYLCASRQTGGLETQYFGPGTRLLVL.

CDR3 protein: CASNVAGGETQYF. CDR3 nucleotide sequence: TGTGCCAGCAATGTAGCGGGGGGGGAGACCCAGTACTTC. The rearrangement uses TRBV6-6 and TRBJ2-5, with TRBD2 identical over 11 bases. V dropped 7 bases and J dropped 5; count of bases not matched to a gene: 3. The CDR3 totals 13 residues. Germline V lookup: CDR1 MNHNY, CDR2 SVGAGI (reference sequence).

The chain uses TRBV7-2 and TRBJ2-3, with D possibly being TRBD1 (7 bases). V was cut by 5 bases and J by 1 base, with 19 bases left in between. The CDR3 contains 17 residues. Germline CDR1 and CDR2: SGHTA and FQGNSA. The CDR3 nucleotides are TGTGCCAGCAGCCCCAGGGGCAGGGGGGTTGGCACAGATACGCAGTATTTT. This sequence encodes CASSPRGRGVGTDTQYF.

The V gene is TRBV28, the J gene TRBJ1-4; 9 bases fit TRBD1. The germline V gene encodes CDR1 MDHEN and CDR2 SYDVKM. Unmatched junction bases numbered 8, after V lost 5 bases and J lost 7 bases. The length of the CDR3 is 15 residues. CDR3: CASSRLGQGGEKLFF. The CDR3 DNA sequence: TGTGCCAGCAGTAGACTGGGACAGGGAGGTGAAAAACTGTTTTTT. Filled out from reference TRBV28 and TRBJ1-4, the complete variable domain reads DVKVTQSSRYLVKRTGEKVFLECVQDMDHENMFWYRQDPGLGLRLIYFSYDVKMKEKGDIPEGYSVSREKKERFSLILESASTNQTSMYLCASSRLGQGGEKLFFGSGTQLSVL.

This clone was seen only once. The genes are TRBV7-9 and TRBJ1-2; D not resolved. Germline V gene sequence: CDR1 SEHNR, CDR2 FQNEAQ (reference sequence). The CDR3 extends over 14 amino acids. Deletions cut 6 bases from V and 2 bases from J, with 13 bases between. The CDR3 protein is CASSLTPENYGYTF. In nucleotides, the CDR3 is TGTGCCAGCAGTTTAACTCCAGAAAACTATGGCTACACCTTC.

Ten or more counts support this clone. CDR3 region: CASSYGLAGSYEQYF. The CDR3 nucleotides are TGTGCCAGCAGTTACGGGCTAGCGGGGTCCTACGAGCAGTACTTC. This chain uses TRBV6-2 or TRBV6-3 with TRBJ2-7; 9 nucleotides align to TRBD2. Germline V CDR1 and CDR2: MNHEY, SVGEGT. The CDR3 is 15 amino acids. V was clipped by 2 bases and J by 1 base; unmatched bases: 3.

This clone was seen a few times. V usage is TRBV2 and J usage is TRBJ2-1, with 7 nucleotides matching TRBD1. Trimming cost V 6 bases and J 5 bases; bases outside gene matches: 13. CDR1 SNHLY and CDR2 FYNNEI come from the germline V gene. CDR3 length equals 16 residues. CDR3 DNA sequence: TGTGCCAGCAGCGAGACCGGGACAGTTTTAGACAATGAGCAGTTCTTC. Its translation: CASSETGTVLDNEQFF.